The 32 T cell receptor beta chains given below trace back to one sample, sequenced in a study of identical twins. TCRdb reprocessed the 5' RACE reads via MiXCR and lists one record per CDR3 protein. The sample yields 1.5 million to 2 million distinct CDR3 sequences, 25% to 35% seen once. Sequenced material: cord blood. The source is a newborn girl in good health.

This clonotype occurred a few times. J is TRBJ2-7 and V is TRBV6-5, with D tentatively TRBD1 or TRBD2 (5 bases each). V lost 7 bases to trimming and J lost 3 bases, with 19 bases between them. The CDR3 covers 15 residues. Germline loops: CDR1 MNHEY, CDR2 SVGAGI. The chain's CDR3 is CASMLGVNQNYEQYF. The CDR3 region has the DNA TGTGCCAGCATGTTGGGGGTCAACCAAAACTACGAGCAGTACTTC.

The chain recombines TRBV28 with TRBJ2-3; D unresolved. Between the trimmed V and J ends, which lost 7 bases and 6 bases, there was a span of 8 bases. Germline V gene data show CDR1 as MDHEN and CDR2 as SYDVKM. CDR3 length equals 11 residues. CDR3 sequence: CASTNLDTQYF. The CDR3 DNA follows: TGTGCCAGCACCAACCTCGATACGCAGTATTTT.

The CDR3 region has the DNA TGTGCCAGCAGCCCCCGCCTAAGGAATGAGCAGTTCTTC. Amino acid sequence: CASSPRLRNEQFF. J is TRBJ2-1 and V is TRBV13; D unclear. The CDR3 is 13 amino acids. The ends were cut back, 5 bases at V and 7 bases at J, with 12 bases in the middle. The germline CDR1 and CDR2 sequences are PRHDT and FYEKMQ (reference sequence).

The chain is built from TRBV10-3 and TRBJ2-3, with D possibly TRBD2 on 7 matching bases. The CDR3 is made up of 14 amino acids. The germline V gene has CDR1 ENHRY and CDR2 SYGVKD. The germline V and J ends were trimmed by 4 bases and 3 bases, with 11 bases remaining between them. CDR3 region: CAISGGGRTDTQYF. CDR3 nucleotide sequence: TGTGCCATCAGTGGGGGGGGGCGGACAGATACGCAGTATTTT.

This clonotype showed up many times. The rearrangement uses TRBV29-1 and TRBJ1-2; D not resolved. Germline lookup yields CDR1 SQVTM and CDR2 ANQGSEA. Trimming took 1 base from V and 8 from J, leaving 2 bases between them. The CDR3 has 9 residues. DNA for the CDR3: TGCAGCGTTGAAGGGGGCTACACCTTC. This codes for CSVEGGYTF.

A few counts support this clonotype. The chain couples TRBV27 to TRBJ1-6; D is perhaps TRBD1 (5 bases). The V gene lost 6 bases and the J gene lost 5 bases, with 17 bases spanning the gap. Looked up from germline, CDR1 is MNHEY and CDR2 is SMNVEV (reference sequence). This CDR3 comprises 16 residues. CDR3 bases: TGTGCCAGCAGCCGAAACCCGGGACGGAATAATTCACCCCTCCACTTT. Translating gives CASSRNPGRNNSPLHF.

This clonotype was detected a few times. The chain links TRBV3-1 to TRBJ2-1; D is unresolved. V dropped 1 base and J dropped 6 bases, with 7 bases sitting between them. This CDR3 comprises 13 residues. The V gene's germline CDR1 is LGHDT and CDR2 YNNKEL (reference sequence). In DNA form, the CDR3 reads TGTGCCAGCAGCCAAGTCCCTATCAATGAGCAGTTCTTC. Residues: CASSQVPINEQFF.

The chain combines TRBV28 with TRBJ2-1; 7 positions agree with TRBD1. Germline V gives CDR1 MDHEN, CDR2 SYDVKM. The CDR3 runs 14 residues. The junction had 2 bases not matched to a gene; V was cut back by 6 bases and J by 0 bases. CDR3 loop: CASRGTASYNEQFF. The CDR3, as DNA: TGTGCCAGCAGGGGGACAGCCTCCTACAATGAGCAGTTCTTC.

The genes are TRBV28 and TRBJ2-5, with 9 bases identical to TRBD2. The J call may not be correct, given that the DNA end is closer to TRBJ2-1. CDR3 length: 17 residues. Per the germline V gene, CDR1 is MDHEN and CDR2 is SYDVKM. The CDR3 nucleotides are TGTGCCAGCAGTTTATCGGCTGGACTAGCGAACCAAGAGACCCAGTTCTTC. Its translation: CASSLSAGLANQETQFF.

The J gene is TRBJ2-1, the V gene TRBV28; TRBD2 matches at 12 bases. CDR3 length: 17 residues. Losses at the gene ends were 3 bases for V and 9 bases for J; bases not matched to a gene: 12. Germline values: CDR1 MDHEN, CDR2 SYDVKM. The CDR3 loop reads CASSFSGRLAGASEQFF. Here the CDR3 DNA reads TGTGCCAGCAGTTTTTCGGGGAGACTAGCGGGAGCGAGTGAGCAGTTCTTC.

Only a few counts were recorded for this clonotype. CDR3 protein: CASSTDWNQPQHF. The CDR3 DNA sequence: TGCGCCAGCAGCACCGACTGGAATCAGCCCCAGCATTTT. This chain joins TRBV5-1 and TRBJ1-5; D uncertain. There are 13 residues in the CDR3. V was clipped by 4 bases and J by 4 bases, with 9 bases between them. The germline gives CDR1 SGHRS, CDR2 YFSETQ.

This clonotype was recorded a few times. The chain combines TRBV29-1 with TRBJ2-7; 9 bases fit TRBD1. Germline V gene sequence: CDR1 SQVTM, CDR2 ANQGSEA. V lost 6 bases to trimming and J lost 2 bases; unmatched junction nucleotides: 5. The CDR3 sequence is 13 residues long. The CDR3 loop reads CSVRGTGTYEQYF. CDR3 in DNA: TGCAGCGTCCGCGGGACAGGGACCTACGAGCAGTACTTC.

The sample holds a few counts of this clonotype. The rearrangement joins TRBV6-4 to TRBJ1-5, with D uncertain. The V end was cut by 3 bases, the J end by 9 bases, with 12 bases between. This CDR3 region has 13 residues. Germline V CDR1 and CDR2: MRHNA, SNTAGT. CDR3 DNA sequence: TGTGCCAGCAGTGAGCGAGTAGATCTGCCCCAGCATTTT. This translates into CASSERVDLPQHF.

This clonotype was seen a handful of times. The chain links TRBV4-1 to TRBJ2-1; 8 bases line up with TRBD2. The junction had 10 bases not matched to a gene; V was cut back by 2 bases and J by 4 bases. CDR1 and CDR2 from the germline V gene are MGHRA and YSYEKL. There are 17 residues in the CDR3. This CDR3 is CASSQTPSGSSYNEQFF. The DNA of the CDR3 is TGCGCCAGCAGCCAAACCCCTAGCGGGTCCTCATACAATGAGCAGTTCTTC.

This clonotype has just a few counts. The chain uses TRBV6-6 and TRBJ2-7, with TRBD1 identical over 10 bases. The J call is in doubt because the DNA end fits TRBJ2-5 better. This CDR3 contains 14 residues. The germline V gene has CDR1 MNHNY and CDR2 SVGAGI (reference sequence). DNA for the CDR3: TGTGCCAGCAGCCCAGACAGGGGGCTAGAGACCCAGTACTTC. It is translated as CASSPDRGLETQYF.

This clonotype was seen a few times. The chain links TRBV5-1 to TRBJ2-4; TRBD1 agrees at 8 bases. V lost 1 base and J lost 1; bases outside the gene matches: 4. This CDR3 comprises 16 residues. CDR1 is SGHRS and CDR2 is YFSETQ in the germline V gene. The CDR3 loop is CASSLRNRGAKNIQYF. The CDR3 DNA follows: TGCGCCAGCAGCTTGAGGAACAGGGGGGCCAAAAACATTCAGTACTTC.

This chain uses TRBV20-1 with TRBJ2-2; D might be TRBD2 (5 bases). Trimming left V 0 bases short and J 6 bases short, with 8 bases between. There are 13 residues in the CDR3. Germline lookup yields CDR1 DFQATT and CDR2 SNEGSKA (reference sequence). CDR3 residues: CSARDRRPGELFF. The DNA for the CDR3 is TGCAGTGCTAGAGATAGGAGGCCCGGGGAGCTGTTTTTT.

A single count supports this clonotype. This chain connects TRBV25-1 to TRBJ1-3; 9 bases line up with TRBD1. The J segment lost 0 bases and the V segment lost 2 bases, leaving 8 bases of the junction unmatched. Germline CDR1 is MGHDK and CDR2 is SYGVNS. This CDR3 region has 18 residues. The CDR3 DNA sequence: TGTGCCAGCAGTGAAGGAGCCGTGGACAGGGGCTCTGGAAACACCATATATTTT. It encodes CASSEGAVDRGSGNTIYF. Full variable domain (missing parts from reference TRBV25-1 and TRBJ1-3): EADIYQTPRYLVIGTGKKITLECSQTMGHDKMYWYQQDPGMELHLIHYSYGVNSTEKGDLSSESTVSRIRTEHFPLTLESARPSHTSQYLCASSEGAVDRGSGNTIYFGEGSWLTVV.

V is TRBV5-1 and J is TRBJ2-7; weak D call: TRBD1 (6 bases). The CDR3 spans 14 residues. Germline V gene data show CDR1 as SGHRS and CDR2 as YFSETQ. Trimming stripped 0 bases from V and 6 bases from J, with 13 bases between. The CDR3 sequence is CASSLGQVLGEQYF. DNA of the CDR3: TGCGCCAGCAGCTTGGGACAGGTCCTCGGCGAGCAGTACTTC.

On this clonotype: Since a much larger clone is just one base distant, this may be a read error. This chain links TRBV20-1 with TRBJ2-4; D call uncertain. The J call may be mistaken, given a closer DNA end match to TRBJ2-7. CDR3 size: 13 residues. CDR1 is DFQATT, CDR2 SNEGSKA, per germline (reference sequence). The CDR3 is CSADRDESYEQYF. DNA for the CDR3: TGCAGTGCTGACCGCGATGAGAGCTACGAGCAGTACTTC.

This clonotype was counted a few times. V is TRBV20-1 and J is TRBJ2-5; TRBD2 might be the D (6 bases). The germline V and J ends were trimmed by 0 bases and 2 bases, with 13 bases remaining between them. CDR3 length: 15 amino acids. The germline CDR1 and CDR2 sequences are DFQATT and SNEGSKA (reference sequence). CDR3 DNA: TGCAGTGCTAGAGATCTACTAGCAGGGCAAGAGACCCAGTACTTC. Translated, it gives CSARDLLAGQETQYF.

This clonotype was counted a few times. The rearrangement links TRBV7-6 to TRBJ2-1; D possibly corresponds to TRBD1 (5 bases). The V and J ends lost 4 bases and 7 bases respectively, with 14 bases between them. The CDR3 spans 14 residues. Looked up from germline, CDR1 is SGHVS and CDR2 is FNYEAQ. The chain's CDR3 is CASSSRRAGNEQFF. CDR3 bases: TGTGCCAGCAGCTCCCGAAGGGCAGGGAATGAGCAGTTCTTC.

This clonotype has just a few counts. The CDR3 spells CASSFTSGRDEQYF. The CDR3 region has the DNA TGTGCCAGCAGTTTCACTAGCGGGAGGGACGAGCAGTACTTC. The chain carries TRBV28 and TRBJ2-7, with TRBD2 matching over 13 bases. Germline lookup yields CDR1 MDHEN and CDR2 SYDVKM. After removal of 3 bases from V and 5 bases from J, the junction contained 1 base not matched to a gene. The CDR3 spans 14 residues. The full variable domain, with the rest looked up from reference TRBV28 and TRBJ2-7, is DVKVTQSSRYLVKRTGEKVFLECVQDMDHENMFWYRQDPGLGLRLIYFSYDVKMKEKGDIPEGYSVSREKKERFSLILESASTNQTSMYLCASSFTSGRDEQYFGPGTRLTVT.

This chain uses TRBV5-4 with TRBJ2-1; D gene unclear. The CDR3 sequence is 14 residues long. CDR1 SGHNT and CDR2 YYREEE come from the germline V gene (reference sequence). V lost 2 bases to trimming and J lost 4 bases, with 10 bases between them. Here the CDR3 reads CASSFDGRYNEQFF. The DNA of the CDR3 is TGTGCCAGCAGCTTCGACGGCAGGTACAATGAGCAGTTCTTC.

The sample holds a few counts of this clonotype. The chain links TRBV12-3 or TRBV12-4 to TRBJ1-3; 8 bases map to TRBD1. This CDR3 region has 14 residues. Trimming cost V 4 bases and J 7 bases; bases outside gene matches: 6. In DNA, the CDR3 is TGTGCCAGCAGTTCCCTGAGACAGGGGAACACCATATATTTT. Its protein is CASSSLRQGNTIYF.

The V gene is TRBV28, the J gene TRBJ2-4; D tentatively reads TRBD1 or TRBD2 (7 bases each). The V end lost 4 bases, the J end lost 6 bases, and 13 bases lay between the germline ends. CDR3 length equals 14 residues. Germline V lookup: CDR1 MDHEN, CDR2 SYDVKM. CDR3 sequence reads: CASSYQGGPNIQYF. The CDR3 DNA reads as TGTGCCAGCAGTTACCAGGGGGGGCCAAACATTCAGTACTTC.

This chain joins TRBV19 and TRBJ2-4, with TRBD2 as a possible D gene (5 bases). The germline V gene has CDR1 LNHDA and CDR2 SQIVND (reference sequence). This CDR3 has 18 amino acids. With 5 bases removed from V and 5 bases from J, the gap between germline ends came to 25 bases. DNA of the CDR3: TGTGCCAGTAGTCTGGAGGAGGAGACCGGACCCGGCGAAAACATTCAGTACTTC. It yields the protein CASSLEEETGPGENIQYF.

This chain connects TRBV2 to TRBJ1-6; D not resolved. The CDR3 runs 14 residues. Germline CDR1 reads SNHLY; CDR2 reads FYNNEI. V gave up 4 bases and J gave up 3 bases, with 7 bases separating them. CDR3 sequence: CASSVAVYNSPLHF. The CDR3 nucleotides read TGTGCCAGCAGTGTAGCAGTCTATAATTCACCCCTCCACTTT.

J is TRBJ1-1 and V is TRBV20-1, with 7 bases lining up with TRBD1. In germline, CDR1 is DFQATT, CDR2 SNEGSKA (reference sequence). Trimming took 1 base from V and 10 from J; bases not matched to a gene: 15. This CDR3 comprises 15 residues. The DNA of the CDR3 is TGCAGTGCTAGAGCCTTGGTGAAGGGGGCGTTGGGAGCTTTCTTT. Protein sequence: CSARALVKGALGAFF.

A few counts support this clonotype. The chain has TRBV12-3 or TRBV12-4 and TRBJ2-7; possible D gene TRBD1, 6 bases. V lost 4 bases and J 5 bases, leaving 15 bases between the germline ends. This CDR3 comprises 14 residues. CDR3 sequence: CASSSTGYPNEQYF. DNA for the CDR3: TGTGCCAGCAGTTCCACAGGGTACCCTAACGAGCAGTACTTC.

This sequence joins TRBV5-1 and TRBJ1-4; 7 bases are shared with TRBD1. Trimming removed 1 base from V and 7 bases from J; junction bases left unmatched: 13. This CDR3 is 17 amino acids long. Germline lookup yields CDR1 SGHRS and CDR2 YFSETQ. DNA of the CDR3: TGCGCCAGCAGCTTGTCCACCCGACAGGGTGTGGGTGAAAAACTGTTTTTT. Translated: CASSLSTRQGVGEKLFF.

This clonotype appeared a few times. The chain combines TRBV4-1 with TRBJ2-3; D might be TRBD2 (6 bases). Trimming removed 4 bases at V and 4 bases at J, with 12 bases between. This CDR3 region has 14 residues. Germline V gene lookup returns CDR1 MGHRA and CDR2 YSYEKL. CDR3 region: CASSLLGLADTQYF. The CDR3 DNA sequence: TGCGCCAGCAGCCTCCTGGGACTTGCAGATACGCAGTATTTT.